These 13 T cell receptor beta chains came from one sample sequenced in a study of CD8+CD57+ T cells in acquired aplastic anemia. CD8+CD57+ cell expansion, shown by flow cytometry, had occurred in the patients selected for sequencing. Investigators profiled TCR beta VDJ and CDR3 from genomic DNA template. One entry per CDR3 protein, called by TCRdb with MiXCR from the reads. The data show more than 150,000 distinct CDR3 sequences, around half seen once. Specimen: sorted CD4+, CD8+, or CD8+CD57+ T cells (not recorded which) from PBMCs. The receptors stem from a human donor with aplastic anemia.

The genes are TRBV2 and TRBJ2-7, with D unresolved. V was cut by 2 bases and J by 0 bases, with 8 bases left in between. Germline values: CDR1 SNHLY, CDR2 FYNNEI. This CDR3 contains 14 residues. The CDR3 nucleotides read TGTGCCAGCAGTGAAAAACACCCCTCCTACGAGCAGTACTTC. Its translation is CASSEKHPSYEQYF. Full variable domain (rest looked up from reference TRBV2 and TRBJ2-7): EPEVTQTPSHQVTQMGQEVILRCVPISNHLYFYWYRQILGQKVEFLVSFYNNEISEKSEIFDDQFSVERPDGSNFTLKIRSTKLEDSAMYFCASSEKHPSYEQYFGPGTRLTVT.

The table lists this clonotype with a few counts. The conserved final phenylalanine or tryptophan is absent from the CDR3, which likely points to a read error. CDR3 nucleotides: TGTGCCAGCAGGGGCAATCTGGCGTCGGATCCCCCCACCTACGAGCAGTACCTC. This translates into CASRGNLASDPPTYEQYL. V gene TRBV6-1 combines with J gene TRBJ2-7; D gene uncertain. This CDR3 spans 18 amino acids. CDR1 is MNHNS, CDR2 SASEGT, per germline. V was shortened by 6 bases and J by 2 bases, with 26 bases between the two germline ends.

This clonotype was detected many times. V and J are TRBV5-1 and TRBJ1-4; possible D gene TRBD1, 5 bases. Between the trimmed V and J ends, which lost 0 bases and 5 bases, there was a span of 8 bases. The germline V gene has CDR1 SGHRS and CDR2 YFSETQ. The CDR3 extends over 14 amino acids. The CDR3 nucleotides read TGCGCCAGCAGCTTGGTGGCAGGGAATGAAAAACTGTTTTTT. This sequence encodes CASSLVAGNEKLFF.

In its sample, this clonotype was seen many times. This chain joins TRBV24-1 and TRBJ2-5; D is unclear. Germline CDR1 and CDR2: KGHDR and SFDVKD. The CDR3 has 14 residues. V was cut by 0 bases and J by 3 bases, with 7 bases left in between. CDR3 DNA: TGTGCCACCAGTGATTTGGACTCCGAAGAGACCCAGTACTTC. It yields the protein CATSDLDSEETQYF.

This clonotype was observed a few times. The V gene is TRBV5-4, the J gene TRBJ2-1, with D possibly called TRBD1 or TRBD2 (5 bases each). The germline V and J ends were trimmed by 0 bases and 4 bases, with 14 bases remaining between them. This CDR3 is built from 16 residues. The germline V gene encodes CDR1 SGHNT and CDR2 YYREEE (reference sequence). CDR3 region: CASSLDTGTGYNEQFF. The DNA of the CDR3 is TGTGCCAGCAGCTTGGACACCGGGACGGGGTACAATGAGCAGTTCTTC. Filled out from reference TRBV5-4 and TRBJ2-1, the complete variable domain reads ETGVTQSPTHLIKTRGQQVTLRCSSQSGHNTVSWYQQALGQGPQFIFQYYREEENGRGNFPPRFSGLQFPNYSSELNVNALELDDSALYLCASSLDTGTGYNEQFFGPGTRLTVL.

The chain joins TRBV10-3 to TRBJ1-4; D is unclear. Trimming took off 8 bases at V and 7 bases at J, with 17 bases between the two ends. CDR1 and CDR2 (germline): ENHRY, SYGVKD. This CDR3 has 14 residues. CDR3 nucleotide sequence: TGTGCCATCCAATCCCAGGCGAACGGTGAAAAACTGTTTTTT. Its protein product is CAIQSQANGEKLFF.

The V call is TRBV9, the J call TRBJ2-5, with 10 bases lining up with TRBD1. Germline CDR1 reads SGDLS; CDR2 reads YYNGEE. Trimming removed 0 bases from V and 1 base from J; junction bases left unmatched: 3. The CDR3 has 16 amino acids. The CDR3 DNA is TGTGCCAGCAGCGTAGGGACAGGGGGATCCCAAGAGACCCAGTACTTC. Its translation is CASSVGTGGSQETQYF. Using reference TRBV9 and TRBJ2-5 for the parts outside the CDR3, the full variable domain is DSGVTQTPKHLITATGQRVTLRCSPRSGDLSVYWYQQSLDQGLQFLIQYYNGEERAKGNILERFSAQQFPDLHSELNLSSLELGDSALYFCASSVGTGGSQETQYFGPGTRLLVL.

Note on this clonotype: A single base separates this from a much larger clone, so it may be a read error. No conserved phenylalanine or tryptophan is present at the end of the CDR3, so a read error is the likely explanation. The chain combines TRBV20-1 with TRBJ2-5; 7 bases fit TRBD1. The J segment lost 4 bases and the V segment lost 4 bases, leaving 9 bases of the junction unmatched. The CDR3 totals 14 residues. Germline CDR1 and CDR2: DFQATT and SNEGSKA (reference sequence). DNA for the CDR3: TGCAGTGCTATAGACAGGGCACTAAGAGAGACCCAGTACCTC. Translated: CSAIDRALRETQYL.

V and J are TRBV6-1 and TRBJ1-5; D is perhaps TRBD1 (5 bases). Germline lookup yields CDR1 MNHNS and CDR2 SASEGT. V was shortened by 7 bases and J by 3 bases, with 22 bases between the two germline ends. The CDR3 contains 17 residues. The CDR3, as DNA: TGTGCCAGCACCCGGTCCGGGGCTGGAAACACCAATCAGCCCCAGCATTTT. This gives the protein CASTRSGAGNTNQPQHF.

The chain joins TRBV19 to TRBJ2-7; D could derive from TRBD1 or TRBD2 (5 bases each). The germline V and J ends were trimmed by 1 base and 0 bases, with 7 bases remaining between them. Germline V CDR1 and CDR2: LNHDA, SQIVND (reference sequence). The CDR3 sequence is 14 residues long. CDR3 coding DNA: TGTGCCAGTAGTATAGGGGGGAACTCCTACGAGCAGTACTTC. Encoded protein: CASSIGGNSYEQYF.

In its sample, this clonotype was seen many times. V gene TRBV19 combines with J gene TRBJ2-3; possibly TRBD2 for D (5 bases). The germline V gene encodes CDR1 LNHDA and CDR2 SQIVND (reference sequence). The CDR3 has 14 amino acids. Trimming stripped 2 bases from V and 7 bases from J, with 13 bases between. CDR3 region: CASSISGTSYTQYF. The CDR3, as DNA: TGTGCCAGTAGTATATCTGGAACTAGTTATACGCAGTATTTT.

This clonotype came up a few times. V is TRBV2 and J is TRBJ2-6; D is uncertain. The CDR3 has 15 amino acids. Germline CDR1 reads SNHLY; CDR2 reads FYNNEI. V was cut by 1 base and J by 6 bases, with 10 bases left in between. DNA of the CDR3: TGTGCCAGCAGTGAAGGCAGGCAGGAGGCCAACGTCCTGACTTTC. This codes for CASSEGRQEANVLTF.

The chain couples TRBV29-1 to TRBJ1-2, with D possibly being TRBD1 (6 bases). The germline V and J ends were trimmed by 4 bases and 5 bases, with 14 bases remaining between them. From germline, CDR1 is SQVTM and CDR2 ANQGSEA. CDR3 length: 13 amino acids. CDR3 sequence (DNA): TGCAGCGTTGGCTCGGGACAAAGTTATGGCTACACCTTC. Translation: CSVGSGQSYGYTF. The variable domain in full, with the rest retrieved from reference TRBV29-1 and TRBJ1-2, is SAVISQKPSRDICQRGTSLTIQCQVDSQVTMMFWYRQQPGQSLTLIATANQGSEATYESGFVIDKFPISRPNLTFSTLTVSNMSPEDSSIYLCSVGSGQSYGYTFGSGTRLTVV.